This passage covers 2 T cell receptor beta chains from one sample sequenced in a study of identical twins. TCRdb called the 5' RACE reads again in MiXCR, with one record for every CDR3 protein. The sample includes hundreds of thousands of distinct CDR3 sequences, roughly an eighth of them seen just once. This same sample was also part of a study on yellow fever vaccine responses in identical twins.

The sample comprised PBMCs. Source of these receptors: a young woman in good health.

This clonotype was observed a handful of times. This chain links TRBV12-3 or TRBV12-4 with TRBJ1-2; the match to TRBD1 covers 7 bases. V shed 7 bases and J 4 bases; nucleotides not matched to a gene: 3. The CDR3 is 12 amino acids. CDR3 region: CASTRTGYGYTF. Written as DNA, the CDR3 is TGTGCCAGCACCAGGACAGGCTATGGCTACACCTTC.

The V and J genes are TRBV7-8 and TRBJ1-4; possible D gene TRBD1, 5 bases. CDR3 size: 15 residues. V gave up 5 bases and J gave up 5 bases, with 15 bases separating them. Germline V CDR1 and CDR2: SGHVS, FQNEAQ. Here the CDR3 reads CASSKLRVRNEKLFF. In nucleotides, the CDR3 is TGTGCCAGCAGCAAACTCAGGGTCAGGAATGAAAAACTGTTTTTT.